These T cell receptor beta chains were read from a single sample in a study of T-cell reconstitution after alpha-beta-depleted transplantation in children. TCRdb independently ran MiXCR on the PCR reads; one entry per CDR3 protein. The sample includes about 640,000 distinct CDR3 sequences, over 15% of them seen just once. Sequenced here: PBMCs from the stem cell graft donor, sampled from the stem cell graft. The receptor source for this set is a human donor who donated a stem cell graft to a child with acute myeloid leukemia. The CDR3 runs from the conserved cysteine through the conserved F or W. The D gene is left open where the match is weak. Some rows mark clone size as missing; the rest say once, few, many or name a class of expanded clone.

J | V | D | size | DNA | CDR3
TRBJ2-2 | TRBV5-1 | - | - | TGCGCCAGCAGCTTAAGAGGGGTGATCCGCAACACCGGGGAGCTGTTTTTT | CASSLRGVIRNTGELFF
TRBJ2-4 | TRBV20-1 | - | - | TGCAGTGCTAGGCAGTCCAAAAACATTCAGTACTTC | CSARQSKNIQYF
TRBJ1-2 | TRBV20-1 | TRBD1 | many | TGCAGTGCTTCAAAGACAGGGGGCTCAAGTGGCTACACCTTC | CSASKTGGSSGYTF
TRBJ1-5 | TRBV5-1 | TRBD1 | many | TGCGCCAGCAGCTTGGACGGGACAGGGCATAATCAGCCCCAGCATTTT | CASSLDGTGHNQPQHF
TRBJ2-5 | TRBV6-5 | - | many | TGTGCCAGCAGTTACTCGGGATCGCCGGGGGTAGAGACCCAGTACTTC | CASSYSGSPGVETQYF
TRBJ2-1 | TRBV9 | TRBD2 | few | TGTGCCAGCAGCGTAGGGACTAGCCGAATTCCCTACAATGAGCAGTTCTTC | CASSVGTSRIPYNEQFF
TRBJ2-5 | TRBV5-5 | - | many | TGTGCCAGCAGCCCTATCCCGCAAGGGAGCCAAGAGACCCAGTACTTC | CASSPIPQGSQETQYF
TRBJ2-5 | TRBV11-2 | TRBD2 | few | TGTGCCAGCAGCTTAGGGAAGTTCGGGACTAGCGAACAAGAGACCCAGTACTTC | CASSLGKFGTSEQETQYF
TRBJ1-6 | TRBV5-5 | TRBD1 | many | TGTGCCAGCAGCTTGGGACAGGGGGCACTTTCACCCCTCCACTTT | CASSLGQGALSPLHF
TRBJ2-3 | TRBV18 | - | - | TGTGCCAGCTCACTCGACCGCTTCAGCACAGATACGCAGTATTTT | CASSLDRFSTDTQYF
TRBJ2-1 | TRBV20-1 | - | - | TGCAGTGCTACGTCTAAAGGAGGGCAACGGTACAATGAGCAGTTCTTC | CSATSKGGQRYNEQFF
TRBJ1-1 | TRBV6-5 | - | many | TGTGCCAGCCAGTTCGGGGACGCACACACTGAAGCTTTCTTT | CASQFGDAHTEAFF
TRBJ1-5 | TRBV24-1 | - | - | TGTGCCACCAGTGCGGCAGGGAGTCAGCCCCAGCATTTT | CATSAAGSQPQHF
TRBJ1-5 | TRBV6-2/TRBV6-3 | - | - | TGTGCCAGCAGTTACGACAGGTATAGCAATCAGCCCCAGCATTTT | CASSYDRYSNQPQHF
TRBJ2-6 | TRBV9 | - | - | TGTGCCAGCAGCGTAGGCGCCGGAGGACGGACTTCTGGGGCCAACGTCCTGACTTTC | CASSVGAGGRTSGANVLTF
TRBJ2-3 | TRBV20-1 | - | few | TGCAGTGCTAGAGATCCCCAGGGGAAAGATACGCAGTATTTT | CSARDPQGKDTQYF
TRBJ2-6 | TRBV27 | - | few | TGTGCCAGCAGTCCCATACGCGGGGCCAACGTCCTGACTTTC | CASSPIRGANVLTF